One T cell receptor (beta chain) is described in this entry. Its target antigen remains unknown. No base quality values were provided; no much bigger clone lies one nucleotide off. Genomic DNA was used as template for profiling of TCR beta VDJ combinations and CDR3 sequences. An Illumina HiSeq 2000 was the platform used for TCR repertoire sequencing. Processing in the source paper ran as follows. Repertoire assessment relied on Simpson's diversity index, CDR3 size and DJ length profiles, and TRBV/TRBJ rearrangement plots. The immunodominant clone was defined as the most abundant DNA sequence in deep sequencing data. CDR3 amino acid sequences were screened for sharing across subjects and compared with published repertoires and the VDJdb database. The public reads were reprocessed in TCRdb via fastp at Q25 and MiXCR, keeping in-frame beta chains. Under each unique CDR3 protein, matching rows form one entry showing the most common genes and DNA. These V and J calls rely on TCRdb rather than the paper's analysis. The sample includes about 180,000 distinct CDR3 sequences, with 40% to 55% observed a single time. Of the sample, about 1.2% is held by the ten largest clones.

The data derive from a study of CD8+CD57+ T cells in acquired aplastic anemia (dated by TCRdb to 2016 to 2019). Study-level background: Extracted DNA from sorted CD4+ and CD8+ cells averaged approximately 3 ug, ranging from about 0.18 to 27.4 ug. A CD8+CD57+ expansion meant a frequency higher than the mean frequency seen in healthy subjects.

Flow cytometry had shown CD8+CD57+ cell expansion in the patients selected for sequencing. Severe acquired aplastic anemia was diagnosed in all patients according to International Study of Aplastic Anemia and Agranulocytosis and Camitta criteria. No patient had received any therapy when blood was sampled. In this study, sorted CD4+ and CD8+ T cells from the blood of healthy subjects and of severe aplastic anemia patients had their TCR repertoires deep-sequenced. In the USA, patient enrollment took place under clinicaltrials.gov protocols 00001620, 01623167, 00001397, 00071045, 00081523 and 00961064. Ficoll-Paque density gradient centrifugation was used to isolate peripheral blood mononuclear cells. Before DNA was extracted, CD4+ and CD8+ T cells were sorted using either FACS or magnetic beads. Results the study describes overall, beyond this receptor: Although around 30 CD8+ CDR3 sequences were shared by patients and controls, these sequences appeared highly expressed in patients and within the immunodominant clones of patients. No significant difference in CD8+ Simpson's diversity was found between patients and healthy controls (P=0.060).

The sequence was obtained from a human donor with aplastic anemia. Source material: sorted CD4+, CD8+, or CD8+CD57+ T cells (not recorded which) from PBMCs.

The CDR3 region: CASSVGDYARRETQYF. The nucleotides are TGTGCCAGCAGTGTAGGGGACTACGCCAGGCGGGAGACCCAGTACTTC. The V gene is TRBV25-1 and the J gene is TRBJ2-5; TRBD2 aligns with 7 central bases. The CDR3 runs 16 amino acids, cysteine and phenylalanine included. Kept here is only the CDR3 DNA, which spans 48 bases and is read in frame from base 1. At the junction V is shortened by 4 bases and J by 5 bases; bases outside the gene matches: 13. The germline V gene supplies CDR1 MGHDK and CDR2 SYGVNS.